This T cell receptor beta chain originates from a study of T-cell memory formation after mild COVID-19. About the study: Largely, TCR clusters stayed within a single donor.

From the 5' RACE reads, TCRdb called clonotypes with MiXCR, one entry per CDR3 protein. The profile shows 270,000 or so distinct CDR3 sequences, 18% of them singletons. There are a few counts of this clonotype. The CDR3 length is 18 residues. CDR1 is SGHRS and CDR2 is YFSETQ in the germline V gene. V shed 1 base and J shed 0 bases, with 17 bases lying between them. The sequenced material came from PBMCs or a T cell subset sorted from them (not recorded which). This receptor was taken from a man younger than 35 who had mild COVID-19 (a few samples of this study predate the infection). Cell type and time point are not known. V gene TRBV5-1 combines with J gene TRBJ2-1; perhaps TRBD2 as D (5 bases). The CDR3 is CASSLRTLTGSSYNEQFF. The CDR3 DNA is TGCGCCAGCAGCTTGAGAACCCTGACTGGGAGCTCCTACAATGAGCAGTTCTTC.